The 21 T cell receptor beta chains given below trace back to one sample, sequenced in a study of cytomegalovirus exposure and HLA in healthy donors. This table comes from immunoSEQ multiplex PCR, and its TCRdb copy is limited to in-frame clones, with some not included. There are about 280,000 clones in the sample; around 89% occur only once, and roughly 0.93% lies in the top ten. The sample was PBMCs. These receptors were collected from a young woman in good health and CMV-seronegative.

V is TRBV2 and J is TRBJ2-7, with TRBD1 identical over 10 bases. V shed 6 bases, J shed 1 base, and the junction held 3 bases outside the gene matches. The CDR3 is 14 residues long. The germline CDR1 and CDR2 sequences are SNHLY and FYNNEI. CDR3 bases: TGTGCCAGCAGACCGGGACAGGGGTCCTACGAGCAGTACTTC. Protein product: CASRPGQGSYEQYF. Full variable domain (missing parts from reference TRBV2 and TRBJ2-7): EPEVTQTPSHQVTQMGQEVILRCVPISNHLYFYWYRQILGQKVEFLVSFYNNEISEKSEIFDDQFSVERPDGSNFTLKIRSTKLEDSAMYFCASRPGQGSYEQYFGPGTRLTVT.

This rearrangement joins TRBV27 to TRBJ1-5; D gene unclear. This CDR3 contains 14 residues. The ends were cut back, 1 base at V and 4 bases at J, with 8 bases in the middle. The germline CDR1 and CDR2 sequences are MNHEY and SMNVEV (reference sequence). This CDR3 reads CASSLYSSNQPQHF. CDR3 DNA sequence: TGTGCCAGCAGTTTATACAGTTCAAATCAGCCCCAGCATTTT.

V gene TRBV9 combines with J gene TRBJ2-4; 8 nucleotides line up with TRBD1. The CDR3 consists of 16 residues. Germline loops: CDR1 SGDLS, CDR2 YYNGEE. Trimming cost V 4 bases and J 0 bases; bases outside gene matches: 6. The CDR3 nucleotides read TGTGCCAGCAGCCCCGGACAGGGACTAGCCAAAAACATTCAGTACTTC. It encodes CASSPGQGLAKNIQYF.

The CDR3 DNA reads as TGTGCCAGCAGTCCCCAGCCGACGATACTATACAATGAGCAGTTCTTC. This encodes CASSPQPTILYNEQFF. The J gene is TRBJ2-1, the V gene TRBV27; D is ambiguous. Germline V gene lookup returns CDR1 MNHEY and CDR2 SMNVEV (reference sequence). The CDR3 runs 16 residues. The V end was cut by 5 bases, the J end by 4 bases, with 18 bases between.

The chain has TRBV9 and TRBJ1-1; D uncertain. Trimming left V 0 bases short and J 1 base short, with 10 bases between. CDR3 length: 15 amino acids. The germline V gene encodes CDR1 SGDLS and CDR2 YYNGEE. This CDR3 reads CASSVVSVGNTEAFF. Written as DNA, the CDR3 is TGTGCCAGCAGCGTAGTCTCCGTCGGGAACACTGAAGCTTTCTTT.

The rearrangement joins TRBV5-1 to TRBJ2-7; 8 bases map to TRBD2. Germline CDR1 is SGHRS and CDR2 is YFSETQ. Unmatched junction bases numbered 8, after V lost 3 bases and J lost 6 bases. CDR3 size: 14 residues. CDR3 sequence reads: CASSSVAGLGEQYF. The CDR3, as DNA: TGCGCCAGCAGCTCCGTAGCGGGACTGGGCGAGCAGTACTTC. Looking up the rest from reference TRBV5-1 and TRBJ2-7 gives the full variable domain: KAGVTQTPRYLIKTRGQQVTLSCSPISGHRSVSWYQQTPGQGLQFLFEYFSETQRNKGNFPGRFSGRQFSNSRSEMNVSTLELGDSALYLCASSSVAGLGEQYFGPGTRLTVT.

The chain recombines TRBV19 with TRBJ2-2; 7 bases match TRBD2. The CDR3 loop spans 14 amino acids. With 8 bases clipped from V and 2 bases from J, the junction kept 5 bases outside the gene matches. Germline V gene data show CDR1 as LNHDA and CDR2 as SQIVND (reference sequence). CDR3 coding DNA: TGTGCCAGTTCGTCGGGAGGTAACACCGGGGAGCTGTTTTTT. Amino acids: CASSSGGNTGELFF. Full variable domain (missing parts from reference TRBV19 and TRBJ2-2): DGGITQSPKYLFRKEGQNVTLSCEQNLNHDAMYWYRQDPGQGLRLIYYSQIVNDFQKGDIAEGYSVSREKKESFPLTVTSAQKNPTAFYLCASSSGGNTGELFFGEGSRLTVL.

This clone has only a few counts. The chain links TRBV5-4 to TRBJ2-1, with D possibly matching TRBD2 (6 bases). The CDR3 sequence is 15 residues long. The V end was cut by 3 bases, the J end by 5 bases, with 15 bases between. CDR1 SGHNT and CDR2 YYREEE come from the germline V gene (reference sequence). CDR3 in DNA: TGTGCCAGCAGCTCCGGAGGGTTGGTCGACAATGAGCAGTTCTTC. Amino acids: CASSSGGLVDNEQFF.

The V and J genes are TRBV19 and TRBJ2-7; 9 positions agree with TRBD2. The CDR3 contains 13 residues. The V gene end was trimmed by 4 bases and the J gene end by 5 bases; junction bases not matched to a gene: 3. Germline CDR1 LNHDA, CDR2 SQIVND (reference sequence). The DNA of the CDR3 is TGTGCCAGTAGTAGCCGGACTAGCGACGAGCAGTACTTC. Translation gives CASSSRTSDEQYF.

The chain joins TRBV7-6 to TRBJ1-2; D call uncertain. CDR1 and CDR2 (germline): SGHVS, FNYEAQ. The CDR3 has 21 residues. The ends were cut back, 5 bases at V and 4 bases at J, with 35 bases in the middle. The CDR3 region is CASSRIPFLRGAKRDPYGYTF. As DNA, the CDR3 is TGTGCCAGCAGCCGAATTCCCTTCTTGCGGGGAGCGAAGCGTGACCCCTATGGCTACACCTTC.

The V and J genes are TRBV28 and TRBJ1-1; a weak D match, TRBD1 (6 bases). The CDR3 is 16 amino acids. The germline V gene encodes CDR1 MDHEN and CDR2 SYDVKM. Trimming pared 7 bases from V and 4 bases from J, leaving 22 bases between. Written as DNA, the CDR3 is TGTGCCAGCACCCCCGAAGGGGGATATCGAACCACTGAAGCTTTCTTT. Its protein is CASTPEGGYRTTEAFF.

The chain combines TRBV7-2 with TRBJ2-7; 10 nucleotides line up with TRBD1. Germline CDR1 is SGHTA and CDR2 is FQGNSA. The trim removed 5 bases at V and 4 bases at J, leaving 2 bases unmatched. The length of the CDR3 is 13 residues. For the CDR3, the DNA is TGTGCCAGCAGCGTGGGACAGGGGTACGAGCAGTACTTC. Translation: CASSVGQGYEQYF.

The chain has TRBV10-2 and TRBJ2-5; D may be TRBD1 (5 bases). The CDR3 has 14 amino acids. Germline-derived CDR1 and CDR2 are WSHSY and SAAADI. V lost 9 bases and J lost 9, with 23 bases in between. The CDR3 DNA is TGCGCCAGTTCCAAACAGGTAGCAGCTTCGGCCCAGTACTTC. Protein: CASSKQVAASAQYF.

This chain links TRBV28 with TRBJ2-7; 7 bases line up with TRBD1. V was clipped by 7 bases and J by 2 bases; unmatched bases: 8. Germline CDR1 is MDHEN and CDR2 is SYDVKM. This CDR3 has 14 residues. The CDR3 bases are TGTGCCAGCAACACGGACAGGAGAGCCTACGAGCAGTACTTC. Translated: CASNTDRRAYEQYF.

This clone showed up just once. This chain uses TRBV27 with TRBJ2-7; 9 bases align to TRBD1. Germline V gives CDR1 MNHEY, CDR2 SMNVEV (reference sequence). Trimming at V came to 0 bases and at J to 0 bases, leaving 0 bases not matched to a gene. This CDR3 has 15 amino acids. The CDR3 DNA follows: TGTGCCAGCAGTTTATCGGGACAGGGCTCCTACGAGCAGTACTTC. This translates into CASSLSGQGSYEQYF.

This clone came up a few times. The chain is built from TRBV28 and TRBJ1-2, with TRBD1 matching over 7 bases. The CDR3 has 15 amino acids. J lost 5 bases, V lost 6 bases, and 12 bases had no gene match. Germline V gene sequence: CDR1 MDHEN, CDR2 SYDVKM. The CDR3 DNA reads TGTGCCAGCAGGCGACAGGGCCTTGGTACTTATGGCTACACCTTC. Translation gives CASRRQGLGTYGYTF.

This clone has only a few counts. The gene calls are TRBV7-2 and TRBJ1-3; unclear D gene. CDR1 is SGHTA, CDR2 FQGNSA, per germline. Trimming shortened V by 1 base and J by 0 bases, and 7 bases separated the two germline ends. This CDR3 is 15 amino acids long. DNA of the CDR3: TGTGCCAGCAGCTTAGGCCCGGGCTCTGGAAACACCATATATTTT. Amino acids: CASSLGPGSGNTIYF.

The rearrangement links TRBV15 to TRBJ1-3; D possibly corresponds to TRBD1 (6 bases). Germline V lookup: CDR1 LNHNV, CDR2 YYDKDF (reference sequence). This CDR3 has 15 residues. With 3 bases removed from V and 1 base from J, the gap between germline ends came to 10 bases. The CDR3 region is CATSSPGESGNTIYF. In DNA form, the CDR3 reads TGTGCCACCAGCAGCCCAGGGGAGTCTGGAAACACCATATATTTT.

The V gene is TRBV2, the J gene TRBJ2-6; D unresolved. CDR1 SNHLY and CDR2 FYNNEI come from the germline V gene. The ends were cut back, 7 bases at V and 1 base at J, with 5 bases in the middle. The CDR3 has 13 amino acids. The DNA for the CDR3 is TGTGCCAGCACCCAATCTGGGGCCAACGTCCTGACTTTC. Its protein is CASTQSGANVLTF.

The J gene is TRBJ2-7, the V gene TRBV28, with TRBD2 as a possible D gene (5 bases). Germline lookup yields CDR1 MDHEN and CDR2 SYDVKM. CDR3 length equals 12 residues. The V end was cut by 6 bases, the J end by 6 bases, with 12 bases between. The CDR3 nucleotides are TGTGCCAGCAGAAAGGAACGGGGCGAGCAGTACTTC. Encoded protein: CASRKERGEQYF.

The V and J genes are TRBV27 and TRBJ1-5; maybe TRBD1 (6 bases). The ends were cut back, 5 bases at V and 4 bases at J, with 15 bases in the middle. The CDR3 runs 15 residues. CDR1 MNHEY and CDR2 SMNVEV come from the germline V gene (reference sequence). The DNA for the CDR3 is TGTGCCAGCAGTCCCAGGGGCTGGGGAAATCAGCCCCAGCATTTT. Translated: CASSPRGWGNQPQHF.